The clone carrying this T cell receptor (beta chain) was seen a few times. Its matching antigen is unknown. The entry originates in a study of post-analysis software for immune sequencing data. Study conclusions and caveats: Higher frequency in patients than in controls was seen for roughly five TRBV segments, with TRBV5-6, TRBV5-1 and TRBV20-1 among them. Normalized Chao1 diversity was significantly reduced in patients versus controls. Samples from a shared batch, those prepared together, strongly co-clustered by F measure.

Built from TCR beta cDNA, the libraries had unique molecular identifiers in them. TCRdb independently ran MiXCR on the PCR reads; one entry per CDR3 protein. Here the sample spans around 710,000 distinct CDR3 sequences, roughly 46% being singletons. Trimming cost V 3 bases and J 11 bases, with 28 bases left between them. Germline loops: CDR1 MNHEY, CDR2 SMNVEV (reference sequence). The CDR3 is made up of 17 amino acids. This TCR came from a girl aged 5-17 years with multiple sclerosis. Specimen: blood. J is TRBJ2-5 and V is TRBV27, with D maybe TRBD2 (6 bases). CDR3 in amino acids: CASSLGTGLPPGGEQYF. In DNA form, the CDR3 reads TGTGCCAGCAGTTTGGGGACGGGGCTACCCCCCGGAGGGGAGCAGTACTTC.